Each of the 21 T cell receptor beta chains below was sequenced from the same sample in a study of shared clonotypes between healthy human individuals. Profiling relied on immunoSEQ multiplex PCR, and the TCRdb table lists in-frame clones only, not all of them. This sample yields about 1.1 million clones, of which around 82% are seen a single time; 0.5% to 0.65% belongs to the top ten. Sequencing was performed on memory CD4+ T cells from PBMCs. Subset defined: CD45RA-negative fraction. The receptors shown here come from a man in his late teens or twenties in good health. Some clones in this sample may be carry-over from other donors' samples.

With regard to this clone: The same CDR3 also results from other DNA sequences found in this sample. V usage is TRBV18 and J usage is TRBJ2-3; D call uncertain. Germline CDR1 reads KGHSH; CDR2 reads LQKENI. V gave up 2 bases and J gave up 2 bases, with 5 bases separating them. The length of the CDR3 is 13 residues. The CDR3 nucleotides are TGTGCCAGCTCACCAGGCGTCACAGATACGCAGTATTTT. It specifies CASSPGVTDTQYF.

This chain links TRBV4-2 with TRBJ2-1; D is ambiguous. CDR1 and CDR2 (germline): LGHNA, YNFKEQ. This CDR3 contains 15 residues. V lost 0 bases to trimming and J lost 1 base, with 7 bases between them. Written as DNA, the CDR3 is TGTGCCAGCAGCCAAGACTATCGGTCCTACAATGAGCAGTTCTTC. Its protein product is CASSQDYRSYNEQFF.

The chain uses TRBV4-1 and TRBJ2-7; D is uncertain. Germline V lookup: CDR1 MGHRA, CDR2 YSYEKL. This CDR3 has 12 residues. V dropped 1 base and J dropped 5 bases, with 6 bases sitting between them. In nucleotides, the CDR3 is TGCGCCAGCAGCCAAGTTAGTAACGAGCAGTACTTC. Amino acids: CASSQVSNEQYF.

For this clone: A read error is possible here, since a much larger clone lies one base away. Distinct nucleotide sequences in the sample also encode this CDR3. J is TRBJ2-1 and V is TRBV6-1; D not resolved. V was shortened by 4 bases and J by 2 bases, with 0 bases between the two germline ends. This CDR3 has 11 residues. CDR1 and CDR2 from the germline V gene are MNHNS and SASEGT. This CDR3 reads CASSAYNEQFF. In nucleotides, the CDR3 is TGTGCCAGCAGTGCCTACAATGAGCAGTTCTTC.

The chain employs TRBV19 and TRBJ2-7; maybe TRBD1 (6 bases). From germline, CDR1 is LNHDA and CDR2 SQIVND (reference sequence). The CDR3 is 14 residues long. Trimming cost V 6 bases and J 0 bases, with 12 bases left between them. CDR3 amino acids: CASRLSRGSYEQYF. The CDR3 DNA is TGTGCCAGTAGACTGTCCAGGGGCTCCTACGAGCAGTACTTC.

This sequence joins TRBV5-4 and TRBJ2-1; no clear D. CDR1 and CDR2 (germline): SGHNT, YYREEE (reference sequence). This CDR3 has 13 amino acids. The ends were cut back, 0 bases at V and 5 bases at J, with 6 bases in the middle. CDR3 region: CASSLGADNEQFF. In nucleotides, the CDR3 is TGTGCCAGCAGCTTGGGAGCTGACAATGAGCAGTTCTTC.

This chain links TRBV5-1 with TRBJ2-2; D perhaps matches TRBD2 (5 bases). CDR1 is SGHRS, CDR2 YFSETQ, per germline. Trimming pared 1 base from V and 7 bases from J, leaving 11 bases between. The CDR3 has 14 amino acids. The CDR3 loop is CASSLSSSVGELFF. CDR3 DNA sequence: TGCGCCAGCAGCTTGTCTAGTAGCGTCGGGGAGCTGTTTTTT.

Details on this clone: Other DNA variants within this sample encode the same CDR3. The rearrangement links TRBV7-3 to TRBJ2-5, with D unclear. Between the trimmed V and J ends, which lost 3 bases and 5 bases, there was a span of 10 bases. Germline CDR1 and CDR2: SGHTA and FQGTGA. The CDR3 is made up of 13 amino acids. Written as DNA, the CDR3 is TGTGCCAGCAGCTTCGGACCTAGGGAGACCCAGTACTTC. Translating it yields CASSFGPRETQYF.

The chain employs TRBV7-2 and TRBJ2-5; possible D gene TRBD1, 5 bases. The germline CDR1 and CDR2 sequences are SGHTA and FQGNSA. This CDR3 is 15 amino acids long. V dropped 5 bases and J dropped 1 base, with 14 bases sitting between them. CDR3 in amino acids: CASSPRMTVQETQYF. Written as DNA, the CDR3 is TGTGCCAGCAGCCCCCGGATGACAGTCCAAGAGACCCAGTACTTC.

J is TRBJ2-3 and V is TRBV2, with D perhaps TRBD1 (5 bases). Trimming took 6 bases from V and 0 from J, leaving 13 bases between them. This CDR3 spans 15 amino acids. Germline values: CDR1 SNHLY, CDR2 FYNNEI. The CDR3 reads CASRTQGISTDTQYF. CDR3 bases: TGTGCCAGCAGAACGCAGGGTATTAGCACAGATACGCAGTATTTT.

The rearrangement uses TRBV20-1 and TRBJ2-3; D could derive from TRBD1 or TRBD2 (5 bases each). Per the germline V gene, CDR1 is DFQATT and CDR2 is SNEGSKA (reference sequence). The CDR3 loop spans 11 amino acids. The ends were cut back, 3 bases at V and 11 bases at J, with 12 bases in the middle. CDR3: CSASTGRGQYF. CDR3 nucleotide sequence: TGCAGTGCTAGTACGGGGCGTGGGCAGTATTTT.

The chain combines TRBV2 with TRBJ1-3; tentative D call: TRBD1 (5 bases). Germline CDR1 and CDR2: SNHLY and FYNNEI. This CDR3 comprises 17 residues. The V end lost 4 bases, the J end lost 2 bases, and 18 bases lay between the germline ends. The CDR3 DNA reads as TGTGCCAGCAGTGTAAACCTCCAGGGAGTCGCTGGAAACACCATATATTTT. Residues: CASSVNLQGVAGNTIYF.

This clone came up a few times. This chain connects TRBV27 to TRBJ2-2; 7 positions agree with TRBD2. CDR3 length: 15 amino acids. The V segment lost 10 bases and the J segment 8 bases; nucleotides outside the gene matches: 16. The germline gives CDR1 MNHEY, CDR2 SMNVEV (reference sequence). The CDR3 here is CANEGLLPRVGELFF. The CDR3 nucleotides are TGTGCCAACGAGGGACTACTTCCCAGGGTTGGGGAGCTGTTTTTT.

V is TRBV9 and J is TRBJ1-2; TRBD1 matches 9 bases. This CDR3 region has 15 residues. With V trimmed by 4 bases and J by 3 bases, 7 bases remained unmatched. Germline assignment: CDR1 SGDLS and CDR2 YYNGEE. The CDR3 nucleotides read TGTGCCAGCAGCCCGGGACAGGGCGATTACTATGGCTACACCTTC. Translating it yields CASSPGQGDYYGYTF.

This chain joins TRBV30 and TRBJ2-1, with 12 bases identical to TRBD2. This CDR3 region has 18 residues. Germline V gene data show CDR1 as GTSNPN and CDR2 as SVGIG (reference sequence). V lost 0 bases to trimming and J lost 7 bases; unmatched junction nucleotides: 13. The CDR3 bases are TGTGCCTGGAGTGTTGGGACTAGCGGGTTACTGAAGGAGAATGAGCAGTTCTTC. It codes for CAWSVGTSGLLKENEQFF.

The rearrangement uses TRBV25-1 and TRBJ2-3, with 9 bases fitting TRBD2. There are 15 residues in the CDR3. Trimming cost V 6 bases and J 6 bases; bases outside gene matches: 10. Germline V gene sequence: CDR1 MGHDK, CDR2 SYGVNS. The CDR3, as DNA: TGTGCCAGCAGCGAAAATCTAGCGGGGAGGGATACGCAGTATTTT. Its translation is CASSENLAGRDTQYF. Full variable domain (remainder filled in from reference TRBV25-1 and TRBJ2-3): EADIYQTPRYLVIGTGKKITLECSQTMGHDKMYWYQQDPGMELHLIHYSYGVNSTEKGDLSSESTVSRIRTEHFPLTLESARPSHTSQYLCASSENLAGRDTQYFGPGTRLTVL.

The rearrangement uses TRBV9 and TRBJ2-1; D unresolved. The CDR3 sequence is 15 residues long. V was shortened by 4 bases and J by 3 bases, with 14 bases between the two germline ends. Germline CDR1 is SGDLS and CDR2 is YYNGEE. In nucleotides, the CDR3 is TGTGCCAGCAGCCCAACTGATGATTACTACAATGAGCAGTTCTTC. It codes for CASSPTDDYYNEQFF.

The J gene is TRBJ2-1, the V gene TRBV25-1; TRBD2 matches 7 bases. The CDR3 covers 14 residues. V trimming: 7 bases; J trimming: 4 bases; junction bases outside the gene matches: 7. The germline V gene has CDR1 MGHDK and CDR2 SYGVNS. CDR3 protein: CASMGQRGYNEQFF. The CDR3 DNA is TGTGCCAGCATGGGCCAGCGGGGTTACAATGAGCAGTTCTTC.

This clone has a single count. This chain links TRBV7-8 with TRBJ2-7, with 12 bases fitting TRBD2. The CDR3 is 17 amino acids. CDR1 is SGHVS, CDR2 FQNEAQ, per germline. The V segment lost 2 bases and the J segment 6 bases; nucleotides outside the gene matches: 11. CDR3 region: CASSLSPLAGGLAEQYF. Here the CDR3 DNA reads TGTGCCAGCAGCTTAAGTCCGCTAGCGGGAGGGTTGGCCGAGCAGTACTTC.

The chain recombines TRBV6-5 with TRBJ2-7; D not resolved. This CDR3 spans 15 amino acids. With 8 bases removed from V and 3 bases from J, the gap between germline ends came to 20 bases. CDR1 and CDR2 (germline): MNHEY, SVGAGI. CDR3 sequence: CASRPRRTRGYEQYF. DNA for the CDR3: TGTGCCAGCCGCCCCCGGCGGACCAGAGGCTACGAGCAGTACTTC.

There are a few counts of this clone. The rearrangement joins TRBV6-1 to TRBJ2-7, with 9 positions matching TRBD1. There are 14 residues in the CDR3. Looked up from germline, CDR1 is MNHNS and CDR2 is SASEGT. After removal of 2 bases from V and 7 bases from J, the junction contained 6 bases not matched to a gene. DNA of the CDR3: TGTGCCAGCAGTGAACGTACAGGGGGCCGAGAGCAGTACTTC. It translates to CASSERTGGREQYF.